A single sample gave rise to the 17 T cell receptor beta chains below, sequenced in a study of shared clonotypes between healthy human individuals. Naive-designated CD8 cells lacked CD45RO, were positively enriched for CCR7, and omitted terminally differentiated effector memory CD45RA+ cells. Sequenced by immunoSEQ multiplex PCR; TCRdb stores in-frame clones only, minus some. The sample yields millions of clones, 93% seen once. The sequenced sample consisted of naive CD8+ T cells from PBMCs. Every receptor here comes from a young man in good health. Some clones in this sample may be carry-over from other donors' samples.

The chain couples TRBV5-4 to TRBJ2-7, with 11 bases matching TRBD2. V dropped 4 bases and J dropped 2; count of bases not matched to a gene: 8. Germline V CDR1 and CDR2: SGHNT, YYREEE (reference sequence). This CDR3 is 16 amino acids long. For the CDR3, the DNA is TGTGCCAGCAGCGATCGACCGGGACTAGCGGCCTACGAGCAGTACTTC. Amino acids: CASSDRPGLAAYEQYF.

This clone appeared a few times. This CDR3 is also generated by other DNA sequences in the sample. This CDR3 reads CASSFSYNEQFF. Here the CDR3 DNA reads TGTGCCAGCAGTTTCTCCTACAATGAGCAGTTCTTC. J is TRBJ2-1 and V is TRBV27; D remains unclear. Germline CDR1 MNHEY, CDR2 SMNVEV (reference sequence). V lost 3 bases and J lost 0, with 0 bases in between. The CDR3 covers 12 residues.

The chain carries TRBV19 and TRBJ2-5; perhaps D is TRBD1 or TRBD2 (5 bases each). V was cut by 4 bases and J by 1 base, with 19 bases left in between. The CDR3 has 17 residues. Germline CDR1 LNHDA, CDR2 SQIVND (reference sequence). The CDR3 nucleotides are TGTGCCAGTAGTACCCAACCGGGGCCACCCCGCCAAGAGACCCAGTACTTC. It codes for CASSTQPGPPRQETQYF.

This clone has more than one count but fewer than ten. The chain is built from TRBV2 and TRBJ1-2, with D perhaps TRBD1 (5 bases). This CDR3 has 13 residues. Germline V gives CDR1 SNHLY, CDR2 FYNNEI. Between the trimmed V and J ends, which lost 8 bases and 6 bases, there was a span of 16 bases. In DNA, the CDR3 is TGTGCCAGCGGTGGATCAGGGATACATGGCTACACCTTC. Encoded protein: CASGGSGIHGYTF.

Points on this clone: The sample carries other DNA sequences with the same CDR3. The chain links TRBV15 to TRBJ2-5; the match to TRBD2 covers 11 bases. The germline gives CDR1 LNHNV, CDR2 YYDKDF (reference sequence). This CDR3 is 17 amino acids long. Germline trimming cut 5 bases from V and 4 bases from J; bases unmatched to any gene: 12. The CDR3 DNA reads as TGTGCCACCAGCGGAAAGGGGTCTAGCGGGAGGTTAGAGACCCAGTACTTC. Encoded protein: CATSGKGSSGRLETQYF.

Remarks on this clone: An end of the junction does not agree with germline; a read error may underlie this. The CDR3 reads CASSGRVGTSFNEQFF. The CDR3, as DNA: TGTGCCAGCAGCGGCCGGGTAGGGACTTCCTTCAATGAGCAGTTCTTC. The V and J genes are TRBV9 and TRBJ2-1; possible D gene TRBD2, 6 bases. In germline, CDR1 is SGDLS, CDR2 YYNGEE. This CDR3 has 16 residues.

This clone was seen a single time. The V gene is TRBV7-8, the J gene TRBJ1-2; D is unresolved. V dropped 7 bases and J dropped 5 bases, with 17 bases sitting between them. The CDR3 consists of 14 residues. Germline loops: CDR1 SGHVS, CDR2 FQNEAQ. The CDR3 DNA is TGTGCCAGCATAGGGCAGGACGTGGGGTATGGCTACACCTTC. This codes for CASIGQDVGYGYTF.

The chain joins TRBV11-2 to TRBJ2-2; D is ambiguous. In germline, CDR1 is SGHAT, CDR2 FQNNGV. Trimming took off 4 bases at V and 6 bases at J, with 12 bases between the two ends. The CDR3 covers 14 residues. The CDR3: CASSSPVGPGELFF. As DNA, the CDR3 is TGTGCCAGCAGCTCGCCCGTTGGGCCCGGGGAGCTGTTTTTT. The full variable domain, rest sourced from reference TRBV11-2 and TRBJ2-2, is EAGVAQSPRYKIIEKRQSVAFWCNPISGHATLYWYQQILGQGPKLLIQFQNNGVVDDSQLPKDRFSAERLKGVDSTLKIQPAKLEDSAVYLCASSSPVGPGELFFGEGSRLTVL.

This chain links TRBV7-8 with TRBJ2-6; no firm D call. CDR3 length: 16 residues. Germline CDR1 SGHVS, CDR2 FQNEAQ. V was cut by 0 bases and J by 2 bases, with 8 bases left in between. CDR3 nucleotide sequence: TGTGCCAGCAGCTTAGCCGGCATAACTGGGGCCAACGTCCTGACTTTC. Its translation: CASSLAGITGANVLTF.

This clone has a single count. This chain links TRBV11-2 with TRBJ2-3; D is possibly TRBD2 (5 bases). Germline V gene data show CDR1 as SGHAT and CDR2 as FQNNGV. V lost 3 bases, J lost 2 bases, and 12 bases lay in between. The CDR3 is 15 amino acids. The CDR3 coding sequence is TGTGCCAGCAGCTTTATGGGGAGTAACACAGATACGCAGTATTTT. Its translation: CASSFMGSNTDTQYF.

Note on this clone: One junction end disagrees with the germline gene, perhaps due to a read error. The CDR3 is CASSLAGQNTEVFF. The CDR3 bases are TGTGCCAGCAGCTTAGCGGGCCAGAACACTGAAGTTTTCTTT. V usage is TRBV7-9 and J usage is TRBJ1-1; D not resolved. This CDR3 spans 14 amino acids. CDR1 SEHNR and CDR2 FQNEAQ come from the germline V gene (reference sequence).

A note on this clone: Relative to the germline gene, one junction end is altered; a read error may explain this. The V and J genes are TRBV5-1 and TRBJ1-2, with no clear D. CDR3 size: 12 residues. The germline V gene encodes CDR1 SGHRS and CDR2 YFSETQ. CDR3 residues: CASSLPGDPLRF. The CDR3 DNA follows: TGCGCCAGCAGCTTGCCCGGAGATCCCCTTCGCTTC.

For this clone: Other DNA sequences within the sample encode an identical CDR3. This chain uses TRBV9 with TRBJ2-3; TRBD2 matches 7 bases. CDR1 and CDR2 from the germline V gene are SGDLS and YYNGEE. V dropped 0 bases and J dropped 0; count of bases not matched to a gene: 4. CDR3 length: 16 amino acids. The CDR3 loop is CASSVGRAGSTDTQYF. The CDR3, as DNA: TGTGCCAGCAGCGTAGGGCGAGCGGGAAGCACAGATACGCAGTATTTT.

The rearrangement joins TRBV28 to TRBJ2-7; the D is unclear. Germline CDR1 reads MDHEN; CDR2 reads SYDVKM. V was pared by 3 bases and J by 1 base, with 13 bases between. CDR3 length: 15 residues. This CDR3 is CASSFEVFKSYEQYF. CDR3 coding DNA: TGTGCCAGCAGTTTTGAGGTTTTCAAGTCCTACGAGCAGTACTTC.

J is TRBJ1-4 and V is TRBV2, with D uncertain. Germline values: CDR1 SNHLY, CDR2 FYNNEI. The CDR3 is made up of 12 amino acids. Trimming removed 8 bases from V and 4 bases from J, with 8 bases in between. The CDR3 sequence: CASLGVNEKLFF. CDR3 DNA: TGTGCCAGCCTTGGGGTTAATGAAAAACTGTTTTTT.

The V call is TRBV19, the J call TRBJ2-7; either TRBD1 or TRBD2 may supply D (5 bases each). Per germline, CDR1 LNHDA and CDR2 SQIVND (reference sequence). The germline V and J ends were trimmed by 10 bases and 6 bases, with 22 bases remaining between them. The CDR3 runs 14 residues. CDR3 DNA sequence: TGTGCCACAAGTGTGGGGACGGTTTCTGGCGAGCAGTACTTC. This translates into CATSVGTVSGEQYF.

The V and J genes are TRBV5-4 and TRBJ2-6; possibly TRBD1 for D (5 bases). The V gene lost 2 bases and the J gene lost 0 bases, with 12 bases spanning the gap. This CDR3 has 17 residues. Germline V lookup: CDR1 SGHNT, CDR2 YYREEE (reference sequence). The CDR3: CASSFKGEASGANVLTF. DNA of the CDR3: TGTGCCAGCAGCTTTAAAGGGGAAGCCTCTGGGGCCAACGTCCTGACTTTC.